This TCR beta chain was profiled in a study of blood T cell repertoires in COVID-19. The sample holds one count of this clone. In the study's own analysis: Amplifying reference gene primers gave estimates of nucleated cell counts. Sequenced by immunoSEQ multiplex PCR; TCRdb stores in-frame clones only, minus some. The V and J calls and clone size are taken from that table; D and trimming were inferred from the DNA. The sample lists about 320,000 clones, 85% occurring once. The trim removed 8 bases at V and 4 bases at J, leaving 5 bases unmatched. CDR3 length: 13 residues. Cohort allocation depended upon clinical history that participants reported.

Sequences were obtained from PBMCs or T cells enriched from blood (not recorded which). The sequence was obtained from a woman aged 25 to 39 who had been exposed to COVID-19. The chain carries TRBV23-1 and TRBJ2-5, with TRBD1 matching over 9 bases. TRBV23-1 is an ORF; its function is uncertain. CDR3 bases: TGCGCCAGCGGAAAGACAGGGGGAGAGACCCAGTACTTC. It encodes CASGKTGGETQYF.